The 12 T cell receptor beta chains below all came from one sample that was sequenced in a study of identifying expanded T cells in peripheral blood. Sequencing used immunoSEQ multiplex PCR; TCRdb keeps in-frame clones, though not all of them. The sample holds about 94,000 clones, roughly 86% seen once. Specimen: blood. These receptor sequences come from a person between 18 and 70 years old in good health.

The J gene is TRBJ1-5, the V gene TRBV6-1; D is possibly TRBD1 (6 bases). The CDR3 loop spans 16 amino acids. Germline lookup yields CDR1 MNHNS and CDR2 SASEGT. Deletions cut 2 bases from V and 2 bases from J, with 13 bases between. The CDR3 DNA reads TGTGCCAGCAGTGAATGGGGGGCTATACGCAATCAGCCCCAGCATTTT. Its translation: CASSEWGAIRNQPQHF.

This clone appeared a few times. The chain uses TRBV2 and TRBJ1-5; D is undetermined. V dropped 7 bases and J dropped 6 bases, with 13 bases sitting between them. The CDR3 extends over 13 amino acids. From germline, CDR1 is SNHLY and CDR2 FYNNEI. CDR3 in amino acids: CASNPGEIQPQHF. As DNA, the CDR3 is TGTGCCAGCAACCCCGGGGAAATTCAGCCCCAGCATTTT.

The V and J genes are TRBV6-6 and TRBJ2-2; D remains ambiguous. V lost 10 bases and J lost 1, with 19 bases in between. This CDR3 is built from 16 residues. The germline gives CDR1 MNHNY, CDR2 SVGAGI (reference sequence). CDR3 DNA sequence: TGTGCCACCCGGTGGAACGTAGCCAGGAACACCGGGGAGCTGTTTTTT. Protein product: CATRWNVARNTGELFF.

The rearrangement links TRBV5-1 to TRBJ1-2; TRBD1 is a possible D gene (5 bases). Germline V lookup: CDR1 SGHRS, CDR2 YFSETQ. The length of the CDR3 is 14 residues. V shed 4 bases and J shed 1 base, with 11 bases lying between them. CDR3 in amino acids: CASSLTGGNYGYTF. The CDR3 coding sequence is TGCGCCAGCAGCCTTACCGGGGGTAACTATGGCTACACCTTC.

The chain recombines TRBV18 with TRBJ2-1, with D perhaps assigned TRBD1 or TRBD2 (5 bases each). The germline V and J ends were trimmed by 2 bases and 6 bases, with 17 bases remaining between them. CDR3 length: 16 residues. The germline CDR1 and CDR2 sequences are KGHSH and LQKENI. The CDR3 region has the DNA TGTGCCAGCTCACCAGGACGTCAGGGTCGGGGCAATGAGCAGTTCTTC. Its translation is CASSPGRQGRGNEQFF.

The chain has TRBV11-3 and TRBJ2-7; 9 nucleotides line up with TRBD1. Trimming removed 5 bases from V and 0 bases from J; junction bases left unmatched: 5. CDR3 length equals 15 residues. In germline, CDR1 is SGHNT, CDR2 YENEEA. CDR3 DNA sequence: TGTGCCAGCAGCCCCGGGACAGGGAACTCCTACGAGCAGTACTTC. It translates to CASSPGTGNSYEQYF.

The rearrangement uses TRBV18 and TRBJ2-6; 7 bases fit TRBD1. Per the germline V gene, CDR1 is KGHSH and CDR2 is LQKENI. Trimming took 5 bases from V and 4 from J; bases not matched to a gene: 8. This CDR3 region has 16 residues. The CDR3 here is CASSWAGGSGANVLTF. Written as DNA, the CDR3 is TGTGCCAGCTCATGGGCAGGGGGTTCCGGGGCCAACGTCCTGACTTTC.

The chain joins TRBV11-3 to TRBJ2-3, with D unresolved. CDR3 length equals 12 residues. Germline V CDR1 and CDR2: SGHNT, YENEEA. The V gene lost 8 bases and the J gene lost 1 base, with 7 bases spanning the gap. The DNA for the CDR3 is TGTGCCAGCTGCCCCGGCACAGATACGCAGTATTTT. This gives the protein CASCPGTDTQYF.

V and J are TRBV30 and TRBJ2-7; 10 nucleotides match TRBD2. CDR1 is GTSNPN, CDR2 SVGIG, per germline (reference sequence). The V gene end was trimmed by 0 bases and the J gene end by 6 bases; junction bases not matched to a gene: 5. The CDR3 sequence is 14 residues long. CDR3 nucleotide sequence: TGTGCCTGGAGTGTTTCTAGCGGGAGTTCCGAGCAGTACTTC. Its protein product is CAWSVSSGSSEQYF.

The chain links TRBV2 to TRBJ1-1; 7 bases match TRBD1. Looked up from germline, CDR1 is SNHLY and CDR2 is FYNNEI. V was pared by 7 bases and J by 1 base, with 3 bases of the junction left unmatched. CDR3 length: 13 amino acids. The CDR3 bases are TGTGCCAGCAATGACAGGGAGAACACTGAAGCTTTCTTT. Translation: CASNDRENTEAFF.

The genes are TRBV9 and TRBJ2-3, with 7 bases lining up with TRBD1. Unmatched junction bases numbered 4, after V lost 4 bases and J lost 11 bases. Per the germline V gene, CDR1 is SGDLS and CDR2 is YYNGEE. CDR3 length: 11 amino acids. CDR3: CASSPDRVQYF. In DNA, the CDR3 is TGTGCCAGCAGCCCCGACAGGGTGCAGTATTTT.

CDR3 coding DNA: TGTGCCAGCAGCGTAGAACCAGCGTCGTTTAGCAAGACCCAGTACTTC. It codes for CASSVEPASFSKTQYF. The V and J genes are TRBV9 and TRBJ2-5, with D unresolved. CDR3 length: 16 residues. CDR1 is SGDLS, CDR2 YYNGEE, per germline. The ends were cut back, 0 bases at V and 6 bases at J, with 18 bases in the middle.